This T cell receptor beta chain was captured in a study of early T cells in non-severe SARS-CoV-2 infection. Study-wide context: Bulk RNA taken from unsorted whole blood was sequenced, leaving chains unpaired. Study-wide results and limits: Matches to VDJdb favored anti-spike CD8 responses and missed private and CD4 specificities.

From the 5' RACE reads, TCRdb called clonotypes with MiXCR, one entry per CDR3 protein. The top ten clones hold approximately 5% of a sample with 20,000 to 25,000 distinct CDR3 sequences, around 4.8% of them seen once. This clonotype was recorded a few times. The antigen is undetermined. Germline V gene data show CDR1 as LGHDT and CDR2 as YNNKEL (reference sequence). The CDR3 runs 14 residues. The trim removed 5 bases at V and 9 bases at J, leaving 9 bases unmatched. The sequencing input was whole blood. V is TRBV3-1 and J is TRBJ2-5; TRBD2 agrees at 10 bases. The source is an adult who was a healthcare worker with PCR-confirmed SARS-CoV-2 infection or an uninfected control (not recorded which). In DNA form, the CDR3 reads TGTGCCAGCAGCTTGGGACTAGCGCTCCCGGCCCAGTACTTC. Translated: CASSLGLALPAQYF.